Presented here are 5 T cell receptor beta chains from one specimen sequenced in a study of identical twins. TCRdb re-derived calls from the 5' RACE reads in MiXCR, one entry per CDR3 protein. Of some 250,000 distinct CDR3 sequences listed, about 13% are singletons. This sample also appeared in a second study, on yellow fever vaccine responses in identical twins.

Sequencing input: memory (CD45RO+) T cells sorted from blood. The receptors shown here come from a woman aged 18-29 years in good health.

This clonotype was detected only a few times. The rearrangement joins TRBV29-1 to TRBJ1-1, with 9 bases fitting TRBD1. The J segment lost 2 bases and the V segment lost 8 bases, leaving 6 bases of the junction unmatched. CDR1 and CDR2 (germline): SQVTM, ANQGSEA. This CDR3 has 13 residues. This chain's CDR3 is CSSRGQGNTEAFF. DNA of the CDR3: TGCAGCAGCCGGGGACAGGGAAACACTGAAGCTTTCTTT. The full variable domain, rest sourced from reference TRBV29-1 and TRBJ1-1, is SAVISQKPSRDICQRGTSLTIQCQVDSQVTMMFWYRQQPGQSLTLIATANQGSEATYESGFVIDKFPISRPNLTFSTLTVSNMSPEDSSIYLCSSRGQGNTEAFFGQGTRLTVV.

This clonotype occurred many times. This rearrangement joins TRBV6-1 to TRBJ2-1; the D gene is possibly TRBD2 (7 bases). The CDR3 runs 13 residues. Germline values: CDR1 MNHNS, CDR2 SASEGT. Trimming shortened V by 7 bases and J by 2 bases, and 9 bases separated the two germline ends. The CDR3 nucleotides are TGTGCCAGCAAGCGGGACACCTACAATGAGCAGTTCTTC. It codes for CASKRDTYNEQFF.

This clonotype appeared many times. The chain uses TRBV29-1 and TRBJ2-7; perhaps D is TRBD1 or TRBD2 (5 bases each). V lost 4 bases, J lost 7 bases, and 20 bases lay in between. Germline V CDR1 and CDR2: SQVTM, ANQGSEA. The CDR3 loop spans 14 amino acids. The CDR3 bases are TGCAGCGTTGGATCCACGGTGGGGGTGGGGGAGCAGTACTTC. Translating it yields CSVGSTVGVGEQYF.

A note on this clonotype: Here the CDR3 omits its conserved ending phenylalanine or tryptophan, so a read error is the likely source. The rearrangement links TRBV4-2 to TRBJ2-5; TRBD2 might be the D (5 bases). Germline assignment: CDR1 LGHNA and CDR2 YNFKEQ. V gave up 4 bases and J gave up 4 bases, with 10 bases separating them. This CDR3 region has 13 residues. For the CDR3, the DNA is TGTGCCAGCAGCCCTAACGAGGGAGAGACCCAGTACTCC. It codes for CASSPNEGETQYS.

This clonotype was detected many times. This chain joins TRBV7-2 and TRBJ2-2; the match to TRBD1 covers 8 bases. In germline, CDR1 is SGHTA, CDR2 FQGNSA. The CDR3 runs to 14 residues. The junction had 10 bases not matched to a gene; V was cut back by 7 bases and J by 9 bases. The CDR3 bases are TGTGCCAGCAACGGGCCAGGGGGCGGTCGGGAGCTGTTTTTT. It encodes CASNGPGGGRELFF.